These 10 T cell receptor beta chains share one sample of origin, sequenced in a study of PD-1 blockade in classical Hodgkin lymphoma. Generated by immunoSEQ multiplex PCR, the TCRdb table keeps only in-frame clones and is missing some. The sample gives roughly 60,000 clones, roughly nine tenths of which show up once; 9.7% is in the top ten. Patients all relapsed after autologous stem cell transplantation, and there was variation in brentuximab vedotin exposure. Sequenced here: peripheral blood mononuclear cells (PBMCs), sampled at baseline. The receptors were gathered from a human donor with classical Hodgkin lymphoma.

A remark on this clone: Other DNA sequences in the same sample also yield this CDR3. The CDR3 sequence is CASSLGQYYGYTF. The CDR3 nucleotides read TGTGCCAGCAGCTTAGGCCAGTACTATGGCTACACCTTC. This chain links TRBV11-2 with TRBJ1-2; no firm D call. CDR1 is SGHAT, CDR2 FQNNGV, per germline. The CDR3 has 13 residues. Between the trimmed V and J ends, which lost 1 base and 3 bases, there was a span of 6 bases. The full variable domain, completed using reference TRBV11-2 and TRBJ1-2, is EAGVAQSPRYKIIEKRQSVAFWCNPISGHATLYWYQQILGQGPKLLIQFQNNGVVDDSQLPKDRFSAERLKGVDSTLKIQPAKLEDSAVYLCASSLGQYYGYTFGSGTRLTVV.

This chain joins TRBV11-1 and TRBJ2-1; D gene uncertain. Trimming took 6 bases from V and 3 from J, leaving 18 bases between them. Germline CDR1 reads SGHAT; CDR2 reads FQDESV (reference sequence). The length of the CDR3 is 16 residues. CDR3 DNA sequence: TGTGCCAGCAGTATCAGATCCCCCTCGGGCTACAATGAGCAGTTCTTC. Translated, it gives CASSIRSPSGYNEQFF.

J is TRBJ1-4 and V is TRBV7-9; perhaps TRBD1 as D (5 bases). This CDR3 spans 14 amino acids. In germline, CDR1 is SEHNR, CDR2 FQNEAQ (reference sequence). Trimming took off 5 bases at V and 8 bases at J, with 15 bases between the two ends. CDR3 bases: TGTGCCAGCAGCACCAGCAGGGTGCCCGAAAAACTGTTTTTT. As protein: CASSTSRVPEKLFF. The variable domain in full, completed from reference TRBV7-9 and TRBJ1-4, reads DTGVSQNPRHKITKRGQNVTFRCDPISEHNRLYWYRQTLGQGPEFLTYFQNEAQLEKSRLLSDRFSAERPKGSFSTLEIQRTEQGDSAMYLCASSTSRVPEKLFFGSGTQLSVL.

This chain uses TRBV27 with TRBJ1-5; tentative D call: TRBD1 (6 bases). CDR3 length equals 17 residues. V lost 0 bases and J lost 4, with 16 bases in between. Per the germline V gene, CDR1 is MNHEY and CDR2 is SMNVEV (reference sequence). In nucleotides, the CDR3 is TGTGCCAGCAGTTTATCGGTGATACAGGGCCCTAATCAGCCCCAGCATTTT. It codes for CASSLSVIQGPNQPQHF.

V usage is TRBV25-1 and J usage is TRBJ2-7; D ambiguous. V was cut by 0 bases and J by 3 bases, with 6 bases left in between. Germline V CDR1 and CDR2: MGHDK, SYGVNS. This CDR3 has 13 residues. DNA of the CDR3: TGTGCCAGCAGTGAATATACGGGCTACGAGCAGTACTTC. Amino acid sequence: CASSEYTGYEQYF.

The chain recombines TRBV2 with TRBJ2-7, with a possible D match to TRBD1 (6 bases). Between the trimmed V and J ends, which lost 7 bases and 3 bases, there was a span of 10 bases. CDR1 SNHLY and CDR2 FYNNEI come from the germline V gene. This CDR3 is 12 amino acids long. The DNA of the CDR3 is TGTGCCAGCATCGGGACATACTACGAGCAGTACTTC. This translates into CASIGTYYEQYF.

The gene calls are TRBV19 and TRBJ1-6, with D uncertain. V was clipped by 6 bases and J by 7 bases, with 13 bases between them. Germline lookup yields CDR1 LNHDA and CDR2 SQIVND (reference sequence). There are 14 residues in the CDR3. CDR3 coding DNA: TGTGCCAGTAGAATCGGGTCGGGGAATTCACCCCTCCACTTT. It translates to CASRIGSGNSPLHF. The whole variable domain, remainder taken from reference TRBV19 and TRBJ1-6, is DGGITQSPKYLFRKEGQNVTLSCEQNLNHDAMYWYRQDPGQGLRLIYYSQIVNDFQKGDIAEGYSVSREKKESFPLTVTSAQKNPTAFYLCASRIGSGNSPLHFGNGTRLTVT.

The V gene is TRBV4-1, the J gene TRBJ2-1, with 9 nucleotides matching TRBD2. The CDR3 has 17 residues. Trimming at V came to 4 bases and at J to 4 bases, leaving 11 bases not matched to a gene. In germline, CDR1 is MGHRA, CDR2 YSYEKL. CDR3 sequence reads: CASSRNLAGSMYNEQFF. CDR3 sequence (DNA): TGCGCCAGCAGCCGGAATCTAGCGGGATCTATGTACAATGAGCAGTTCTTC.

The chain employs TRBV5-4 and TRBJ2-1; 7 bases are a match to TRBD1. The ends lost 4 bases at V and 5 bases at J; junction bases unmatched: 3. Looked up from germline, CDR1 is SGHNT and CDR2 is YYREEE (reference sequence). This CDR3 has 13 amino acids. In nucleotides, the CDR3 is TGTGCCAGCAGCCGTCAGGGGGACAATGAGCAGTTCTTC. Translating it yields CASSRQGDNEQFF.

CDR3 residues: CASIKTRALGEETQYF. CDR3 sequence (DNA): TGTGCCAGCATTAAAACCCGCGCCTTAGGGGAAGAGACCCAGTACTTC. The chain links TRBV2 to TRBJ2-5; D perhaps matches TRBD1 (5 bases). V lost 7 bases to trimming and J lost 3 bases, with 21 bases between them. This CDR3 region has 16 residues. Germline V CDR1 and CDR2: SNHLY, FYNNEI.